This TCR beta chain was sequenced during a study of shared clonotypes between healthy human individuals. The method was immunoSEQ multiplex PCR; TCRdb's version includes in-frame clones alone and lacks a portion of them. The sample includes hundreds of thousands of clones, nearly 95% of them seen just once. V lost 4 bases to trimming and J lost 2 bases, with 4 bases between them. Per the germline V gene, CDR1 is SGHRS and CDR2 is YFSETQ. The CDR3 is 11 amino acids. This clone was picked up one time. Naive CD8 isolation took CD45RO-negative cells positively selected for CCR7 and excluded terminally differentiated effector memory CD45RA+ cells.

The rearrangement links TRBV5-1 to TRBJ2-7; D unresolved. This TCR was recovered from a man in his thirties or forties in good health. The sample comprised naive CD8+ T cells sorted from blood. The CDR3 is CASSGAYEQYF. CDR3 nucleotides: TGCGCCAGCAGCGGGGCCTACGAGCAGTACTTC.